The clone carrying this T cell receptor (beta chain) is a singleton in its sample. The data derive from a study of blood T cell repertoires in COVID-19. Germline loops: CDR1 MDHEN, CDR2 SYDVKM. The CDR3 loop spans 15 amino acids. J gave up 5 bases and V 10 bases, and 15 bases lay outside the gene matches. Here immunoSEQ multiplex PCR was the method, and the copy in TCRdb shows in-frame clones only, minus some. The data show 140,000 to 150,000 clones, 79% seen once. The sample consisted of peripheral blood. This receptor was obtained from a man aged 50-59 years with active or convalescent COVID-19. V is TRBV28 and J is TRBJ2-5, with 8 positions matching TRBD2. The CDR3 protein is CATLGGAVRRETQYF. The CDR3 DNA is TGTGCCACCCTCGGGGGGGCCGTCAGGCGGGAGACCCAGTACTTC.